The next 20 T cell receptor beta chains were all read from a single sample in a study of tissue T cells after allogeneic stem cell transplantation. Assay used: immunoSEQ multiplex PCR; TCRdb lists only in-frame clones, some missing. The repertoire has around 50,000 clones, approximately 70% of them found once; the top ten carry approximately 0.5%. Material for sequencing was sorted cells pooled from one or two spleens. The receptors were sampled from a pool of C57BL/6 mice in good health.

Of note for this clone: Genes here carry mouse names. CDR3 region: CASSQPGPDTQYF. The sequenced part of the CDR3 DNA is TGTGCCAGCAGCCAACCCGGGCCCGACACCCAGTAC. The rearrangement links TRBV2 to TRBJ2-5, with D unclear. Read data end 1 residue before the CDR3 end; the end is taken from the germline J gene. The CDR3 is 13 amino acids. V was clipped by 2 bases and J by 6 bases, with 9 bases between them. The germline CDR1 and CDR2 sequences are LGHNA and YSYQKL.

With respect to this clone: The germline and genes are mouse ones. The read ends 1 residue before the CDR3 terminus; that terminus is restored from the germline J gene. The V and J genes are TRBV13-1 and TRBJ2-4; D is possibly TRBD2 (7 bases). Trimming shortened V by 3 bases and J by 0 bases, and 8 bases separated the two germline ends. The CDR3 covers 14 residues. From germline, CDR1 is NSHNY and CDR2 SYGAGN. The part of the CDR3 DNA that was read is TGTGCCAGCAGTGGGGGGGCTAGTCAAAACACCTTGTAC. It encodes CASSGGASQNTLY. In full, the CDR3 reads CASSGGASQNTLYF.

For this clone: These gene names are mouse names. The read stops 1 residue short of the end of the CDR3; the missing end is completed from the germline J gene. The rearrangement joins TRBV15 to TRBJ2-3; D ambiguous. The CDR3 is made up of 14 amino acids. CDR1 and CDR2 from the germline V gene are SGHND and FRSKSL. Trimming took off 6 bases at V and 0 bases at J, with 10 bases between the two ends. The part of the CDR3 DNA that was read is TGTGCCAGCAGGGCCGGGCCTAGTGCAGAAACGCTGTAT. Protein product: CASRAGPSAETLY. The whole CDR3 protein is CASRAGPSAETLYF.

Points on this clone: Genes and germline come from the mouse. The sequenced fragment ends 1 residue before the CDR3 boundary, so the rest is inferred from the germline J gene. The chain uses TRBV12-1 and TRBJ2-4, with 10 bases aligning to TRBD2. CDR1 is SGHSN and CDR2 is HYEKVE in the germline V gene. V was pared by 2 bases and J by 0 bases, with 1 base of the junction left unmatched. The CDR3 spans 15 residues. CDR3 DNA (partial): TGTGCCAGCTCTCCGACTGGGGGGAGTCAAAACACCTTGTAC. This encodes CASSPTGGSQNTLY. The CDR3, in full, reads CASSPTGGSQNTLYF.

Concerning this clone: Gene names denote mouse genes. The read halts 1 residue ahead of the CDR3 end, with the missing end drawn from the germline J gene. The gene calls are TRBV13-2 and TRBJ2-3, with 9 bases that match TRBD2. From germline, CDR1 is NNHNN and CDR2 SYGAGS (reference sequence). J was trimmed by 2 bases and V by 4 bases; bases with no gene match: 2. CDR3 length equals 14 residues. The CDR3 protein is CASGRDWDAETLYF. CDR3 DNA, as far as it was read: TGTGCCAGCGGTCGGGACTGGGATGCAGAAACGCTGTAT.

Notes on this clone: Any gene name here is a mouse gene name. The CDR3 extends 1 residue past the end of the read, so its final part is completed from the germline J gene. This chain uses TRBV13-1 with TRBJ1-2; D unresolved. CDR1 NSHNY and CDR2 SYGAGN come from the germline V gene. Trimming cost V 1 base and J 0 bases, with 7 bases left between them. CDR3 length: 14 amino acids. The CDR3 bases that were read are TGTGCCAGCAGTGATCACAATGCAAACTCCGACTACACC. Protein sequence: CASSDHNANSDYT. The CDR3, in full, reads CASSDHNANSDYTF.

In the case of this clone: Mouse gene names apply. The DNA ends 1 residue before the CDR3 does, and the rest of the CDR3 is filled in from the germline J gene. V usage is TRBV29 and J usage is TRBJ1-5, with TRBD1 matching 9 bases. J lost 2 bases, V lost 8 bases, and 1 base had no gene match. This CDR3 has 13 amino acids. From germline, CDR1 is MSHET and CDR2 SYDVDS. Incomplete CDR3 DNA: TGTGCTAGCTGGGACAGGGACAACCAGGCTCCGCTT. This translates into CASWDRDNQAPL. The full CDR3 protein reads CASWDRDNQAPLF.

With regard to this clone: The gene names given are mouse names. Read sequence stops 1 residue before the CDR3 end, and the germline J gene provides the missing end. This chain connects TRBV13-1 to TRBJ2-7; 10 positions match TRBD2. The length of the CDR3 is 14 residues. The germline CDR1 and CDR2 sequences are NSHNY and SYGAGN. V shed 1 base and J 2 bases; nucleotides not matched to a gene: 0. The CDR3 here is CASSDTGGAYEQYF. CDR3 bases read: TGTGCCAGCAGTGATACTGGGGGGGCCTATGAACAGTAC.

In the case of this clone: Genes here carry mouse names. The CDR3 is cut off 1 residue early in the read; its end comes from the germline J gene. The gene calls are TRBV23 and TRBJ2-1; the D segment call TRBD2 is taken from the table without a DNA check. Looked up from germline, CDR1 is KGHTA and CDR2 is FQNQQP. This CDR3 has 14 amino acids. CDR3 DNA, as far as it was read: TGCTCCAGCAGTCAACCGGGGGGCTATGCTGAGCAGTTC. It specifies CSSSQPGGYAEQF. Given in full, the CDR3 is CSSSQPGGYAEQFF.

Concerning this clone itself: Gene labels here are mouse ones. The CDR3 is cut off 1 residue early in the read; its end comes from the germline J gene. The chain employs TRBV26 and TRBJ2-7; TRBD2 aligns across 11 bases. This CDR3 comprises 15 residues. J was trimmed by 0 bases and V by 5 bases; bases with no gene match: 3. CDR1 KGHPV and CDR2 FQNQEV come from the germline V gene (reference sequence). Incomplete CDR3 DNA: TGTGCCAGCAGTTTGGGACTGGGGGTCTCCTATGAACAGTAC. Translation gives CASSLGLGVSYEQY. The full CDR3 protein reads CASSLGLGVSYEQYF.

Turning to this clone: Germline and genes here are mouse. The sequence runs out 1 residue before the end of the CDR3; the remainder is reconstructed from the germline J gene. The V and J genes are TRBV4 and TRBJ1-4, with D perhaps matching TRBD1 (5 bases). Trimming stripped 4 bases from V and 7 bases from J, with 7 bases between. Germline lookup yields CDR1 LGHDT and CDR2 YNNKQL (reference sequence). This CDR3 region has 12 residues. CDR3 DNA, as far as it was read: TGTGCCAGCAGCTTCAGGGCCGAAAGATTATTT. This encodes CASSFRAERLF. The complete CDR3 sequence is CASSFRAERLFF.

In the case of this clone: A junction boundary mismatches the germline segment, possibly from a read error. Gene names and germline refer to mouse. Read data end 1 residue before the CDR3 end; the end is taken from the germline J gene. The chain carries TRBV19 and TRBJ1-4; D not resolved. The CDR3 extends over 14 amino acids. Per germline, CDR1 FNHDT and CDR2 SITEND (reference sequence). The sequenced CDR3 bases are TGTACCAGCAAGAGGGCAATTTCCAACGAAAGATTATTT. Translation gives CTSKRAISNERLF. The entire CDR3 sequence reads CTSKRAISNERLFF. The full variable domain, its missing parts supplied by reference TRBV19 and TRBJ1-4, is GGIITQTPKFLIGQEGQKLTLKCQQNFNHDTMYWYRQDSGKGLRLIYYSITENDLQKGDLSEGYDASREKKSSFSLTVTSAQKNEMAVFLCTSKRAISNERLFFGHGTKLSVL.

As regards this clone: Gene names and germline match the mouse. From the germline J gene comes the end of the CDR3, since the read stops 1 residue before it. Other nucleotide sequences in the sample specify the same CDR3. The chain combines TRBV26 with TRBJ1-1; no definite D call. V lost 4 bases and J lost 4, with 4 bases in between. Germline-derived CDR1 and CDR2 are KGHPV and FQNQEV (reference sequence). The CDR3 sequence is 11 residues long. CDR3 in amino acids: CASSRGTEVFF. The CDR3 bases that were read are TGTGCCAGCAGTCGAGGCACAGAAGTCTTC.

Comment on this clone: Gene names follow the mouse nomenclature. The sequenced fragment ends 1 residue before the CDR3 boundary, so the rest is inferred from the germline J gene. V gene TRBV13-3 combines with J gene TRBJ2-1; 7 nucleotides match TRBD1. V was pared by 4 bases and J by 6 bases, with 7 bases of the junction left unmatched. CDR1 NNHDY and CDR2 SYVADS come from the germline V gene. The CDR3 loop spans 14 amino acids. The sequenced CDR3 bases are TGTGCCAGCAGTTTTCCGGGACAGAGTGCTGAGCAGTTC. Protein product: CASSFPGQSAEQF. The CDR3 reads in full as CASSFPGQSAEQFF.

In regard to this clone: Gene names are the mouse ones. The read ends 1 residue early relative to the CDR3; the germline J gene fills the gap. The identical CDR3 is also encoded by other nucleotide sequences in the sample. The rearrangement joins TRBV19 to TRBJ2-1, with no clear D. V was cut by 0 bases and J by 6 bases, with 1 base left in between. CDR1 is FNHDT, CDR2 SITEND, per germline (reference sequence). This CDR3 contains 11 residues. The CDR3 is CASSIGAEQFF. The CDR3 DNA, read in part, is TGTGCCAGCAGTATAGGTGCTGAGCAGTTC.

Comments on this clone: Any gene name here is a mouse gene name. The CDR3 end falls 1 residue outside the read, so it is completed with the germline J gene. This sequence joins TRBV29 and TRBJ2-5; 9 nucleotides align to TRBD2. V dropped 3 bases and J dropped 2; count of bases not matched to a gene: 0. The CDR3 totals 14 residues. Germline CDR1 is MSHET and CDR2 is SYDVDS. The CDR3 here is CASSFGGAQDTQYF. The sequenced CDR3 bases are TGTGCTAGCAGTTTTGGGGGGGCCCAAGACACCCAGTAC.

Worth noting for this clone: Genes and germline come from the mouse. Coverage ceases 1 residue before the CDR3 finishes, and the germline J gene fills in the end. The chain has TRBV3 and TRBJ2-7, with TRBD2 identical over 9 bases. J gave up 0 bases and V 3 bases, and 6 bases lay outside the gene matches. The length of the CDR3 is 16 residues. Germline values: CDR1 SNHLY, CDR2 FYNGKV (reference sequence). CDR3 DNA (partial): TGTGCCAGCAGCTTTCACGGGACTGGGAGCTCCTATGAACAGTAC. The encoded protein is CASSFHGTGSSYEQY. The entire CDR3 sequence reads CASSFHGTGSSYEQYF. Full variable domain (remainder filled in from reference TRBV3 and TRBJ2-7): GPKVLQIPSHQIIDMGQMVTLNCDPVSNHLYFYWYKQILGQQMEFLVNFYNGKVMEKSKLFKDQFSVERPDGSYFTLKIQPTALEDSAVYFCASSFHGTGSSYEQYFGPGTRLTVL.

This clone is a singleton in its sample. The germline and genes are mouse ones. The CDR3 bases that were read are TGTGCCAGCAGCCTAGGGACAGGGCAAAACACCTTGTAC. Protein: CASSLGTGQNTLY. The entire CDR3 sequence reads CASSLGTGQNTLYF. The V call is TRBV3, the J call TRBJ2-4; TRBD1 matches at 9 bases. The sequenced fragment ends 1 residue before the CDR3 boundary, so the rest is inferred from the germline J gene. The CDR3 contains 14 residues. With 5 bases clipped from V and 3 bases from J, the junction kept 3 bases outside the gene matches. In germline, CDR1 is SNHLY, CDR2 FYNGKV (reference sequence).

A remark on this clone: Germline and genes here are mouse. Read data end 1 residue before the CDR3 end; the end is taken from the germline J gene. The chain has TRBV14 and TRBJ1-4; 7 nucleotides line up with TRBD1. Germline CDR1 reads SGHDT; CDR2 reads FRDEAV. The CDR3 has 14 amino acids. V lost 4 bases to trimming and J lost 6 bases; unmatched junction nucleotides: 6. Incomplete CDR3 DNA: TGTGCCAGCAGTCGGACAGGATCGGACGAAAGATTATTT. Translating gives CASSRTGSDERLF. The complete CDR3 sequence is CASSRTGSDERLFF.

Details on this clone: Each gene name is a mouse one. The read gets to within 1 residue of the CDR3 end, and the germline J gene fills in the rest. The chain joins TRBV31 to TRBJ1-4, with 7 bases lining up with TRBD1. CDR3 length: 15 residues. Unmatched junction bases numbered 1, after V lost 0 bases and J lost 0 bases. Germline V gene data show CDR1 as GKSSPN and CDR2 as SITVG. The chain's CDR3 is CAWSLGTVSNERLFF. The CDR3 DNA, read in part, is TGTGCCTGGAGTCTAGGGACAGTTTCCAACGAAAGATTATTT.